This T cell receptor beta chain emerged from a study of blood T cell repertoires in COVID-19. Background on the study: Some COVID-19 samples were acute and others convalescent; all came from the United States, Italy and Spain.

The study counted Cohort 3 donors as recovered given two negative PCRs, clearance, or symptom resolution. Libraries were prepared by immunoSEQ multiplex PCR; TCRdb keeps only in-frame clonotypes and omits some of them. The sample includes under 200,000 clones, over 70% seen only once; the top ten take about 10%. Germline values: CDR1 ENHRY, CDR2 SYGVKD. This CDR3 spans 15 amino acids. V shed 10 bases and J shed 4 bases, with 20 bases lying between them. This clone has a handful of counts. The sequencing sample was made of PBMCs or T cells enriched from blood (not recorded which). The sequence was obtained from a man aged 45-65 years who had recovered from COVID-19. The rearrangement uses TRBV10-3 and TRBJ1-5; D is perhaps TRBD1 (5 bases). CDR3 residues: CATTRDPGGNQPQHF. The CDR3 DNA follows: TGTGCCACCACCCGGGACCCCGGAGGGAATCAGCCCCAGCATTTT.